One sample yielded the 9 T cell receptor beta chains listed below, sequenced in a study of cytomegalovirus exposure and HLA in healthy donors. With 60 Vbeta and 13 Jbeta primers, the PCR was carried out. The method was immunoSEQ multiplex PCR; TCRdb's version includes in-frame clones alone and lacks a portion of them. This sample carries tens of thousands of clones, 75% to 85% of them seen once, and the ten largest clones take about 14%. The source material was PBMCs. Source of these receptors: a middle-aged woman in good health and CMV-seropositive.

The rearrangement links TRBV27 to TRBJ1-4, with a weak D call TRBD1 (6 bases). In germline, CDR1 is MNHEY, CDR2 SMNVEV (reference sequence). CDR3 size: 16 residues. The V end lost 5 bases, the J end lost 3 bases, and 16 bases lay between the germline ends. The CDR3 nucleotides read TGTGCCAGCAGTAAACCTACAGGGCGGGCTAATGAAAAACTGTTTTTT. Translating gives CASSKPTGRANEKLFF.

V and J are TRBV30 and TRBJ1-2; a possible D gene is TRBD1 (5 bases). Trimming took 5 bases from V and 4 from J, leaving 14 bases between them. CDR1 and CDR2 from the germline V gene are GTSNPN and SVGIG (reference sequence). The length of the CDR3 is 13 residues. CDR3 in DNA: TGTGCCTGGTTTGACAGTTCTTTCTATGGCTACACCTTC. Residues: CAWFDSSFYGYTF. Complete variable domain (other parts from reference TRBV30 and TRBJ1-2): SQTIHQWPATLVQPVGSPLSLECTVEGTSNPNLYWYRQAAGRGLQLLFYSVGIGQISSEVPQNLSASRPQDRQFILSSKKLLLSDSGFYLCAWFDSSFYGYTFGSGTRLTVV.

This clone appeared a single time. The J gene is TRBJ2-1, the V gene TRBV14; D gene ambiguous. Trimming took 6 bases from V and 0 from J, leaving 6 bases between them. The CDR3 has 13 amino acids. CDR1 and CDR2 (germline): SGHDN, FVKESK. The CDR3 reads CASSDSSYNEQFF. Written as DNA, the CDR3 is TGTGCCAGCAGTGATAGCTCCTACAATGAGCAGTTCTTC.

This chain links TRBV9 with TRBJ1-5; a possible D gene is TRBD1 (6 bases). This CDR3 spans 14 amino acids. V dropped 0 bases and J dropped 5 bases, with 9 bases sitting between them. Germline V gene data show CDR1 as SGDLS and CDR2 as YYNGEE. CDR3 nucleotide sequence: TGTGCCAGCAGCGTAGAGGGGGGGCATCAGCCCCAGCATTTT. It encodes CASSVEGGHQPQHF.

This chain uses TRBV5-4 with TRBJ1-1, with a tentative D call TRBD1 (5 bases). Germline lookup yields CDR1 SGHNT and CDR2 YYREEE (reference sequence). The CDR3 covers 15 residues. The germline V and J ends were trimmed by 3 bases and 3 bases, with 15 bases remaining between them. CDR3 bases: TGTGCCAGCAGCTCGACGGGGGTGGGTTACACTGAAGCTTTCTTT. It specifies CASSSTGVGYTEAFF.

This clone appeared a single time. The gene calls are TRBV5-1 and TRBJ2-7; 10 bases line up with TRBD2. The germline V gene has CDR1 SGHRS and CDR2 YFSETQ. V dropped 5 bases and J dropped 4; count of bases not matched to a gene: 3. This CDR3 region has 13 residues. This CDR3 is CASSQREGYEQYF. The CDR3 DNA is TGCGCCAGCAGTCAGCGGGAGGGGTACGAGCAGTACTTC.

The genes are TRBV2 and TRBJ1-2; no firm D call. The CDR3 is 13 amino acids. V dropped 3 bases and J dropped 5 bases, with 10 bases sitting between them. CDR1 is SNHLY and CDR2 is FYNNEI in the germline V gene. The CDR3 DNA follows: TGTGCCAGCAGTGATTCAGGAAGTTATGGCTACACCTTC. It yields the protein CASSDSGSYGYTF.

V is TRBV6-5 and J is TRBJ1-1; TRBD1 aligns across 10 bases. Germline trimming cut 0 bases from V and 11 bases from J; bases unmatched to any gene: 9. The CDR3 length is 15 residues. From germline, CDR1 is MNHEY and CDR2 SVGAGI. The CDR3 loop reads CASSYSMGTGDKAFF. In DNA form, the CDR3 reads TGTGCCAGCAGTTACTCGATGGGGACAGGGGATAAGGCTTTCTTT.

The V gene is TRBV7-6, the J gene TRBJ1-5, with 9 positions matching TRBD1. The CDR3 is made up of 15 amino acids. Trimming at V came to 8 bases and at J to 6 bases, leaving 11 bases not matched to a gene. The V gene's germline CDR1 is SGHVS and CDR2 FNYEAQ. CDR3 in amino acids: CASGTGLERGQPQHF. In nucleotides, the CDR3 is TGTGCCAGCGGGACAGGGCTCGAGCGGGGTCAGCCCCAGCATTTT.